The next 29 T cell receptor beta chains were all read from a single sample in a study of OX40 agonist ivuxolimab in advanced cancers. The repertoire was sequenced with immunoSEQ multiplex PCR; TCRdb's copy has only in-frame clones and lacks some. Of 80,000 to 100,000 clones listed, approximately 91% are singletons. This sample comprised CD4+ or CD8+ T cells sorted from blood, obtained in a trial of the OX40 agonist ivuxolimab. The receptors come from an adult with an advanced solid tumor such as melanoma, head and neck, liver or kidney cancer.

This rearrangement joins TRBV7-2 to TRBJ2-7; the D call may be TRBD1 or TRBD2 (6 bases each). V lost 1 base and J lost 3, with 7 bases in between. Germline CDR1 reads SGHTA; CDR2 reads FQGNSA. CDR3 length: 13 residues. The CDR3 coding sequence is TGTGCCAGCAGCTTAGAGGGGGGCTACGAGCAGTACGTC. Translated, it gives CASSLEGGYEQYV.

This clone has only one observation. CDR3: CASSLETGRGDTQYF. CDR3 DNA: TGTGCCAGCAGCTTGGAGACAGGGCGCGGAGATACGCAGTATTTT. The V and J genes are TRBV5-6 and TRBJ2-3; 7 bases match TRBD1. The CDR3 has 15 amino acids. Trimming at V came to 0 bases and at J to 5 bases, leaving 6 bases not matched to a gene. The germline CDR1 and CDR2 sequences are SGHDT and YYEEEE.

Details on this clone: The sample contains more than one DNA sequence encoding this CDR3. The chain has TRBV5-1 and TRBJ2-2; D ambiguous. Germline-derived CDR1 and CDR2 are SGHRS and YFSETQ. CDR3 length: 14 amino acids. The ends were cut back, 0 bases at V and 2 bases at J, with 5 bases in the middle. The CDR3 sequence is CASSLAGNTGELFF. CDR3 coding DNA: TGCGCCAGCAGCTTGGCCGGTAACACCGGGGAGCTGTTTTTT. The full variable domain, rest sourced from reference TRBV5-1 and TRBJ2-2, is KAGVTQTPRYLIKTRGQQVTLSCSPISGHRSVSWYQQTPGQGLQFLFEYFSETQRNKGNFPGRFSGRQFSNSRSEMNVSTLELGDSALYLCASSLAGNTGELFFGEGSRLTVL.

The chain recombines TRBV7-2 with TRBJ2-2; 11 positions match TRBD2. Germline assignment: CDR1 SGHTA and CDR2 FQGNSA. V was clipped by 2 bases and J by 2 bases; unmatched bases: 10. This CDR3 has 19 amino acids. Here the CDR3 reads CASSLRRLAGSINTGELFF. For the CDR3, the DNA is TGTGCCAGCAGCTTAAGACGACTAGCGGGATCAATTAACACCGGGGAGCTGTTTTTT.

V is TRBV4-1 and J is TRBJ2-2; TRBD2 matches at 9 bases. Germline V gene data show CDR1 as MGHRA and CDR2 as YSYEKL. CDR3 length equals 15 residues. Trimming removed 1 base from V and 5 bases from J; junction bases left unmatched: 2. CDR3 sequence reads: CASSQGLAGTGELFF. CDR3 coding DNA: TGCGCCAGCAGCCAAGGCCTAGCGGGAACCGGGGAGCTGTTTTTT.

The chain has TRBV5-1 and TRBJ2-1, with unresolved D. The germline V gene encodes CDR1 SGHRS and CDR2 YFSETQ. Trimming left V 6 bases short and J 2 bases short, with 9 bases between. The CDR3 loop spans 13 amino acids. The chain's CDR3 is CASTTITYNEQFF. CDR3 DNA sequence: TGCGCCAGCACAACAATTACCTACAATGAGCAGTTCTTC. The full variable domain, its missing parts supplied by reference TRBV5-1 and TRBJ2-1, is KAGVTQTPRYLIKTRGQQVTLSCSPISGHRSVSWYQQTPGQGLQFLFEYFSETQRNKGNFPGRFSGRQFSNSRSEMNVSTLELGDSALYLCASTTITYNEQFFGPGTRLTVL.

The chain combines TRBV11-2 with TRBJ2-7; D gene ambiguous. CDR1 and CDR2 (germline): SGHAT, FQNNGV. Trimming stripped 2 bases from V and 0 bases from J, with 8 bases between. The CDR3 sequence is 14 residues long. The CDR3 protein is CASSLTESSYEQYF. CDR3 in DNA: TGTGCCAGCAGCTTAACAGAAAGCTCCTACGAGCAGTACTTC.

The V call is TRBV19, the J call TRBJ1-5; D gene unclear. Germline V lookup: CDR1 LNHDA, CDR2 SQIVND (reference sequence). This CDR3 contains 15 residues. V was cut by 2 bases and J by 0 bases, with 8 bases left in between. The CDR3 sequence: CASSIQDGSNQPQHF. CDR3 coding DNA: TGTGCCAGTAGTATACAGGACGGTAGCAATCAGCCCCAGCATTTT. Supplemented by reference TRBV19 and TRBJ1-5, the full variable domain reads DGGITQSPKYLFRKEGQNVTLSCEQNLNHDAMYWYRQDPGQGLRLIYYSQIVNDFQKGDIAEGYSVSREKKESFPLTVTSAQKNPTAFYLCASSIQDGSNQPQHFGDGTRLSIL.

V usage is TRBV19 and J usage is TRBJ2-5; 10 bases align to TRBD2. The V gene end was trimmed by 7 bases and the J gene end by 5 bases; junction bases not matched to a gene: 13. Germline CDR1 reads LNHDA; CDR2 reads SQIVND (reference sequence). The CDR3 sequence is 16 residues long. In nucleotides, the CDR3 is TGTGCCAGTAAGGCATGGGCTAGCGGGAGTACGGAGACCCAGTACTTC. Amino acids: CASKAWASGSTETQYF.

The V gene is TRBV10-3, the J gene TRBJ1-6; the D gene is possibly TRBD1 (6 bases). Germline V CDR1 and CDR2: ENHRY, SYGVKD. The CDR3 contains 16 residues. V was cut by 2 bases and J by 9 bases, with 17 bases left in between. The CDR3 DNA sequence: TGTGCCATCAGTGAGCCGCAGGGGCGTCAGGGTTCACCCCTCCACTTT. The encoded protein is CAISEPQGRQGSPLHF.

In this sample, this clone turned up a few times. The V and J genes are TRBV21-1 and TRBJ2-1; TRBD1, the D gene given by the table, was not confirmed from the DNA. TRBV21-1 is deemed a pseudogene. The CDR3 extends over 11 amino acids. This chain's CDR3 is CARAGGQGSVF. CDR3 nucleotide sequence: TGTGCCAGGGCCGGGGGACAGGGTAGTGTCTTC.

The CDR3 region is CASSLGRGRETQYF. The CDR3 DNA sequence: TGCGCCAGCAGCTTGGGCAGGGGGAGGGAGACCCAGTACTTC. V usage is TRBV5-1 and J usage is TRBJ2-5, with D maybe TRBD1 (7 bases). This CDR3 is built from 14 residues. Germline V lookup: CDR1 SGHRS, CDR2 YFSETQ. Trimming took off 0 bases at V and 5 bases at J, with 11 bases between the two ends.

The genes are TRBV7-8 and TRBJ2-3; a weak D match, TRBD2 (5 bases). V was cut by 5 bases and J by 2 bases, with 14 bases left in between. Per germline, CDR1 SGHVS and CDR2 FQNEAQ. The length of the CDR3 is 15 residues. The CDR3 bases are TGTGCCAGCAGCCTCAGACTACCCCCCACAGATACGCAGTATTTT. As protein: CASSLRLPPTDTQYF.

This chain connects TRBV6-5 to TRBJ2-3; a weak D match, TRBD1 (6 bases). In germline, CDR1 is MNHEY, CDR2 SVGAGI. This CDR3 has 14 residues. Trimming removed 8 bases from V and 0 bases from J, with 12 bases in between. This CDR3 reads CASRRGSSTDTQYF. The CDR3 DNA reads as TGTGCCAGCCGAAGGGGGTCGAGCACAGATACGCAGTATTTT.

The chain employs TRBV18 and TRBJ1-1, with no clear D. V lost 6 bases and J 7 bases, leaving 12 bases between the germline ends. CDR1 and CDR2 from the germline V gene are KGHSH and LQKENI. This CDR3 is 12 amino acids long. The CDR3 nucleotides read TGTGCCAGCTCTCCAGAGGAAGGTGAAGCTTTCTTT. Its protein product is CASSPEEGEAFF.

This rearrangement joins TRBV14 to TRBJ2-3; D possibly corresponds to TRBD2 (6 bases). V was clipped by 1 base and J by 6 bases, with 17 bases between them. Germline V gene data show CDR1 as SGHDN and CDR2 as FVKESK. The CDR3 spans 16 residues. The CDR3 here is CASSQVAGRLLDTQYF. CDR3 nucleotide sequence: TGTGCCAGCAGCCAAGTGGCGGGACGTCTCTTGGATACGCAGTATTTT.

The chain carries TRBV27 and TRBJ2-4; a possible D gene is TRBD2 (5 bases). This CDR3 is built from 15 residues. Trimming shortened V by 9 bases and J by 6 bases, and 21 bases separated the two germline ends. CDR1 is MNHEY and CDR2 is SMNVEV in the germline V gene (reference sequence). CDR3 in amino acids: CASRPRAGFGNIQYF. The CDR3 nucleotides are TGTGCCAGTCGTCCGAGGGCCGGGTTTGGAAACATTCAGTACTTC.

This chain uses TRBV11-2 with TRBJ2-7, with D perhaps matching TRBD1 (5 bases). Germline assignment: CDR1 SGHAT and CDR2 FQNNGV. The CDR3 runs 14 residues. Trimming removed 0 bases from V and 6 bases from J, with 12 bases in between. The DNA of the CDR3 is TGTGCCAGCAGCTTAGAAAGGACCCAGGGCGAGCAGTACTTC. As protein: CASSLERTQGEQYF.

The sample holds a few counts of this clone. The chain uses TRBV28 and TRBJ1-5; D perhaps matches TRBD1 (5 bases). The germline V and J ends were trimmed by 7 bases and 6 bases, with 13 bases remaining between them. The CDR3 is 13 amino acids. Per germline, CDR1 MDHEN and CDR2 SYDVKM. Here the CDR3 DNA reads TGTGCCAGCACCCCTGGGGGGTTTCAGCCCCAGCATTTT. Protein product: CASTPGGFQPQHF.

This clone was observed a single time. The chain uses TRBV29-1 and TRBJ2-4; D is possibly TRBD2 (6 bases). CDR1 and CDR2 (germline): SQVTM, ANQGSEA. V lost 3 bases and J lost 0, with 6 bases in between. This CDR3 comprises 13 residues. This chain's CDR3 is CSVEGGAKNIQYF. The CDR3 DNA follows: TGCAGCGTTGAGGGGGGAGCCAAAAACATTCAGTACTTC.

The genes are TRBV18 and TRBJ1-1; 7 bases align to TRBD1. V shed 6 bases, J shed 3 bases, and the junction held 1 base outside the gene matches. Looked up from germline, CDR1 is KGHSH and CDR2 is LQKENI. This CDR3 has 12 amino acids. The DNA for the CDR3 is TGTGCCAGCTCTGACAGGGACACTGAAGCTTTCTTT. Its protein is CASSDRDTEAFF.

The chain combines TRBV7-9 with TRBJ1-2; D is ambiguous. CDR3 length: 12 residues. CDR1 is SEHNR, CDR2 FQNEAQ, per germline (reference sequence). V lost 5 bases and J 7 bases, leaving 11 bases between the germline ends. The CDR3 is CASSPSQGGYTF. CDR3 nucleotides: TGTGCCAGCAGCCCATCACAAGGTGGCTACACCTTC.

This chain uses TRBV5-4 with TRBJ1-1; 9 bases map to TRBD1. Germline V gene sequence: CDR1 SGHNT, CDR2 YYREEE (reference sequence). Trimming removed 4 bases from V and 5 bases from J; junction bases left unmatched: 6. The CDR3 length is 14 residues. CDR3: CASSPGQGGTEAFF. The CDR3 DNA reads as TGTGCCAGCAGCCCGGGACAGGGAGGGACTGAAGCTTTCTTT.

The V and J genes are TRBV5-8 and TRBJ2-7; 12 bases agree with TRBD2. Trimming took 0 bases from V and 3 from J; bases not matched to a gene: 10. CDR1 and CDR2 (germline): SGHTS, YDEGEE. The CDR3 is 18 residues long. Here the CDR3 DNA reads TGTGCCAGCAGCTTGGGGCGACTAGCGGGAGCGTTGAACTACGAGCAGTACTTC. This gives the protein CASSLGRLAGALNYEQYF. Variable domain in full (rest from reference TRBV5-8 and TRBJ2-7): EAGVTQSPTHLIKTRGQQATLRCSPISGHTSVYWYQQALGLGLQFLLWYDEGEERNRGNFPPRFSGRQFPNYSSELNVNALELEDSALYLCASSLGRLAGALNYEQYFGPGTRLTVT.

This chain links TRBV19 with TRBJ1-1; tentative D call: TRBD1 (5 bases). Germline V gene data show CDR1 as LNHDA and CDR2 as SQIVND (reference sequence). Trimming pared 1 base from V and 7 bases from J, leaving 10 bases between. This CDR3 is 13 amino acids long. The CDR3 reads CASSIVAQGEAFF. CDR3 DNA: TGTGCCAGTAGTATAGTCGCCCAGGGTGAAGCTTTCTTT.

This clone has only one observation. V usage is TRBV7-9 and J usage is TRBJ1-1; TRBD1 might be the D (5 bases). CDR1 is SEHNR, CDR2 FQNEAQ, per germline (reference sequence). The CDR3 spans 13 residues. V was pared by 4 bases and J by 1 base, with 7 bases between. Here the CDR3 DNA reads TGTGCCAGCAGCTACAGGTGGAACACTGAAGCTTTCTTT. This sequence encodes CASSYRWNTEAFF.

This chain connects TRBV5-1 to TRBJ1-2, with D uncertain. This CDR3 has 14 amino acids. The V and J ends lost 0 bases and 4 bases respectively, with 10 bases between them. CDR1 SGHRS and CDR2 YFSETQ come from the germline V gene. CDR3 in DNA: TGCGCCAGCAGCTTGGCGGGCCAGTTCTATGGCTACACCTTC. Its protein product is CASSLAGQFYGYTF. The full variable domain, in which reference TRBV5-1 and TRBJ1-2 provide the parts outside the CDR3, is KAGVTQTPRYLIKTRGQQVTLSCSPISGHRSVSWYQQTPGQGLQFLFEYFSETQRNKGNFPGRFSGRQFSNSRSEMNVSTLELGDSALYLCASSLAGQFYGYTFGSGTRLTVV.

The gene calls are TRBV18 and TRBJ2-4, with 8 bases lining up with TRBD2. Germline CDR1 KGHSH, CDR2 LQKENI. Losses at the gene ends were 0 bases for V and 3 bases for J; bases not matched to a gene: 7. This CDR3 spans 17 amino acids. The CDR3 loop reads CASSPPVSGRDKNIQYF. The CDR3, as DNA: TGTGCCAGCTCACCACCGGTGTCCGGGAGGGACAAAAACATTCAGTACTTC.

The chain employs TRBV11-3 and TRBJ2-1; tentative D call: TRBD2 (5 bases). The germline V gene has CDR1 SGHNT and CDR2 YENEEA. There are 13 residues in the CDR3. Trimming stripped 5 bases from V and 9 bases from J, with 14 bases between. The CDR3 here is CASSPSRSGEQFF. The CDR3 nucleotides are TGTGCCAGCAGCCCCAGCCGGAGCGGTGAGCAGTTCTTC.